This T cell receptor (beta chain) is from a study of T cells in pancreatic ductal adenocarcinoma. General study findings and limits: Compared with tumor, blood showed more total productive templates and roughly 8-fold more clonotypes. Mean clonality was around 0.11 in tumors and roughly 0.072 in blood, not significantly different. The resected pancreatic cancer cohort was biased toward the minority with early-stage disease.

The table lists this clone with a count of one. The antigen is undetermined. Surgery without prior neoadjuvant therapy was the treatment of the selected pancreatic ductal adenocarcinoma patients. Profiling relied on immunoSEQ multiplex PCR, and the TCRdb table lists in-frame clones only, not all of them. Among 85,000 to 120,000 clones listed, around 96% were seen once. V lost 5 bases and J lost 5, with 13 bases in between. Germline loops: CDR1 MNHEY, CDR2 SVGAGI. The CDR3 spans 14 residues. The sample was PBMCs. This chain connects TRBV6-5 to TRBJ1-5; a possible D gene is TRBD1 (6 bases). The receptor was derived from a human donor with pancreatic ductal adenocarcinoma. The CDR3 loop is CASSKMTGDQPQHF. The CDR3 bases are TGTGCCAGCAGTAAGATGACAGGAGATCAGCCCCAGCATTTT.